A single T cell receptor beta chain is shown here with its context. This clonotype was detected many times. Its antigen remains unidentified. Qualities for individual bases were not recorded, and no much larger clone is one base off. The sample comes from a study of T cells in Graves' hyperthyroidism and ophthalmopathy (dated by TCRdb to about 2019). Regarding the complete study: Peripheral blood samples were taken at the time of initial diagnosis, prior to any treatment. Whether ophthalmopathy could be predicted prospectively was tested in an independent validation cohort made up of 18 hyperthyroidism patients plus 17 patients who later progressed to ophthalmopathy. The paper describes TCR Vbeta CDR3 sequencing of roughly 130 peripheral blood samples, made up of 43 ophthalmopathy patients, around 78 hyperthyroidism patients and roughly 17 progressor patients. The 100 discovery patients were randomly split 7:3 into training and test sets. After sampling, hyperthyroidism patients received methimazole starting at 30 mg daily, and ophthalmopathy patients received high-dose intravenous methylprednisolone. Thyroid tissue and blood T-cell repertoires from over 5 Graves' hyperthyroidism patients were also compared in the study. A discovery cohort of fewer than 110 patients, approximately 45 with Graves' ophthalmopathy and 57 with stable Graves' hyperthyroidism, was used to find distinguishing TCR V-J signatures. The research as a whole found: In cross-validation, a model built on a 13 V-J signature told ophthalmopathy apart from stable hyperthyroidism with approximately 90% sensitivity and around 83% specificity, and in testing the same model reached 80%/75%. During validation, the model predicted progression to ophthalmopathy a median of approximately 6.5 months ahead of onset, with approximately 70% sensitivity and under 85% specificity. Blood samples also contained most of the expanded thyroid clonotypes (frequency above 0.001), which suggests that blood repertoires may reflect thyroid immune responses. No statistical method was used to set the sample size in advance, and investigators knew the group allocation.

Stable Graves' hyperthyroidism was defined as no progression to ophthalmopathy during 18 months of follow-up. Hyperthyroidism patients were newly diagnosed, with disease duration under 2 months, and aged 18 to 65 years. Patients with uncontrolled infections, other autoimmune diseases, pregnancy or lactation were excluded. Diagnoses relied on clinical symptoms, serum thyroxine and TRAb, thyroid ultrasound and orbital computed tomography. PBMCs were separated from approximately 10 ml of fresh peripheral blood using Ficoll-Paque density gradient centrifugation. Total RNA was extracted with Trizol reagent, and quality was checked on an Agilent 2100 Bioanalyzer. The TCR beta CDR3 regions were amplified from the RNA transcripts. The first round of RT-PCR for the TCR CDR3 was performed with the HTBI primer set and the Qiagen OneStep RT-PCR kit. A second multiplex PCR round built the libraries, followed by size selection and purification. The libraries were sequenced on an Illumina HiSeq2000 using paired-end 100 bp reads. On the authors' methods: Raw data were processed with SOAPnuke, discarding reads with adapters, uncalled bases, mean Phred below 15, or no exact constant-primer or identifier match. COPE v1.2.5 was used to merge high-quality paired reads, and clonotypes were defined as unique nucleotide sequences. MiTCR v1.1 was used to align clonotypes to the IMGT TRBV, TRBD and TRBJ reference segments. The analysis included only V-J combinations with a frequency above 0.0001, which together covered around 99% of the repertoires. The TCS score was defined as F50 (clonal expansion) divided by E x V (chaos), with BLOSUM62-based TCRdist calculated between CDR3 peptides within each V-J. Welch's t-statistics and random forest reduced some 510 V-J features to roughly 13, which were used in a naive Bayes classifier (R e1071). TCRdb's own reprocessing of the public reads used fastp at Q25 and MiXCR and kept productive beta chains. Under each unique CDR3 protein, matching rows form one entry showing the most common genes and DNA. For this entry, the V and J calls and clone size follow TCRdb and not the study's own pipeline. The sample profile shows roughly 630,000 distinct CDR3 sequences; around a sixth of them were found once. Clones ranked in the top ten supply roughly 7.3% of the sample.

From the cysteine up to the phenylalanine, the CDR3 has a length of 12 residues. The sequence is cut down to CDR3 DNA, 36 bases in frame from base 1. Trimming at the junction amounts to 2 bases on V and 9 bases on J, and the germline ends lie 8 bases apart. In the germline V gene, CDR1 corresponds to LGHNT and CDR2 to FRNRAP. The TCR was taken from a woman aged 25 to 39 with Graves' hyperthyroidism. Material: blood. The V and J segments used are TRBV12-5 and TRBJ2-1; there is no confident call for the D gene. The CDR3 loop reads CASGLSRLEQFF. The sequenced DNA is TGTGCTAGTGGTTTGTCACGCCTTGAGCAGTTCTTC.